Below are 30 T cell receptor beta chains sequenced from a single sample in a study of TIL therapy for anti-PD-1-resistant metastatic lung cancer (dated by TCRdb to about 2021). The sample's time point, from its label and the paper: pre-treatment sample, taken before nivolumab and TIL therapy. The baseline tumor samples were excised metastases, mostly pleural nodules or supraclavicular lymph nodes, taken from the same resection that was used to grow TIL. TCR beta CDR3 regions were amplified from genomic DNA by bias-controlled multiplex PCR with the immunoSEQ v3 hsTCRB kit. TCRdb took this table from immuneACCESS and kept in-frame rearrangements with V and J called. Such tables lack part of the clones; where checked against another copy, unresolved V genes explain under half of the gap, and the rest is unexplained. The sample contains around 100,000 clones, less than 70% of them found a single time. The biggest ten clones account for over 9.5% of the sample.

The sample was tumor tissue, taken at baseline. The receptors were gathered from a person aged 25 to 85 with non-small cell lung cancer.

The genes are TRBV3-1 (or the pseudogene TRBV3-2) and TRBJ1-5; D is unclear. V dropped 1 base and J dropped 1 base, with 14 bases sitting between them. The CDR3 contains 17 residues. Germline CDR1 LGHDT, CDR2 YNNKEL (reference sequence). For the CDR3, the DNA is TGTGCCAGCAGCCAAGTTGAGGCGGTAGGAAGCAATCAGCCCCAGCATTTT. Its protein product is CASSQVEAVGSNQPQHF.

This clone has just a few counts. The rearrangement uses TRBV10-3 and TRBJ1-1; 7 nucleotides line up with TRBD1. The length of the CDR3 is 14 residues. CDR1 ENHRY and CDR2 SYGVKD come from the germline V gene. The trim removed 6 bases at V and 2 bases at J, leaving 6 bases unmatched. CDR3 in amino acids: CAISHRGGNTEAFF. For the CDR3, the DNA is TGTGCCATCAGCCACAGGGGAGGCAACACTGAAGCTTTCTTT.

The CDR3 region has the DNA TGTGCCAGCAGCCCCCGGCTGGGTAAGGTAGCCGGGGAGCTGTTTTTT. This sequence encodes CASSPRLGKVAGELFF. This chain joins TRBV11-2 and TRBJ2-2; D is undetermined. Trimming shortened V by 5 bases and J by 6 bases, and 19 bases separated the two germline ends. Germline assignment: CDR1 SGHAT and CDR2 FQNNGV. The CDR3 covers 16 residues.

This rearrangement joins TRBV27 to TRBJ1-5; no clear D. From germline, CDR1 is MNHEY and CDR2 SMNVEV (reference sequence). Between the trimmed V and J ends, which lost 10 bases and 0 bases, there was a span of 19 bases. The CDR3 is 16 residues long. The DNA of the CDR3 is TGTGCCACAAAGAAGGGCGGGAGTTATAGCAATCAGCCCCAGCATTTT. Translating it yields CATKKGGSYSNQPQHF.

The chain uses TRBV3-1 (or the pseudogene TRBV3-2) and TRBJ2-7, with 12 bases aligning to TRBD1. In germline, CDR1 is LGHDT, CDR2 YNNKEL (reference sequence). The CDR3 has 15 residues. Trimming at V came to 5 bases and at J to 6 bases, leaving 8 bases not matched to a gene. CDR3 residues: CASSGRDRGLGEQYF. CDR3 DNA sequence: TGTGCCAGCAGCGGCCGGGACAGGGGGCTCGGCGAGCAGTACTTC.

This clone appeared a few times. The V gene is TRBV5-6, the J gene TRBJ1-1, with D uncertain. V shed 2 bases and J shed 1 base, with 12 bases lying between them. CDR3 length equals 15 residues. Looked up from germline, CDR1 is SGHDT and CDR2 is YYEEEE. The CDR3 loop is CASSLIGRWNTEAFF. In DNA, the CDR3 is TGTGCCAGCAGCTTAATAGGACGGTGGAACACTGAAGCTTTCTTT.

This clone has at least ten counts. The chain combines TRBV30 with TRBJ1-2, with TRBD1 matching over 10 bases. The V gene end was trimmed by 2 bases and the J gene end by 6 bases; junction bases not matched to a gene: 6. Per germline, CDR1 GTSNPN and CDR2 SVGIG (reference sequence). This CDR3 contains 14 residues. The DNA for the CDR3 is TGTGCCTGGAGTTCTGACAGGGGGCGTGATGGCTACACCTTC. This encodes CAWSSDRGRDGYTF.

The CDR3 nucleotides are TGTGCCAGCAGCTTTCTACGGAACACTGAAGCTTTCTTT. Amino acid sequence: CASSFLRNTEAFF. This chain links TRBV5-6 with TRBJ1-1; D gene unclear. Trimming stripped 2 bases from V and 1 base from J, with 6 bases between. Germline loops: CDR1 SGHDT, CDR2 YYEEEE. This CDR3 contains 13 residues.

The chain links TRBV11-1 to TRBJ2-5, with D possibly matching TRBD2 (5 bases). Germline CDR1 SGHAT, CDR2 FQDESV (reference sequence). V was clipped by 5 bases and J by 0 bases, with 10 bases between them. The CDR3 contains 14 residues. The DNA for the CDR3 is TGTGCCAGCAGCAGGAACGGGGACCAAGAGACCCAGTACTTC. It specifies CASSRNGDQETQYF.

The chain recombines TRBV28 with TRBJ2-1; D tentatively reads TRBD1 or TRBD2 (6 bases each). Germline-derived CDR1 and CDR2 are MDHEN and SYDVKM. Trimming cost V 10 bases and J 4 bases, with 17 bases left between them. The CDR3 contains 14 residues. Here the CDR3 DNA reads TGTGCCACCGCAAAGGGGGGTGTTTACAATGAGCAGTTCTTC. Translation: CATAKGGVYNEQFF.

This clone was observed once. The V gene is TRBV19, the J gene TRBJ2-1; 11 bases match TRBD1. CDR3 length equals 20 residues. Germline CDR1 is LNHDA and CDR2 is SQIVND (reference sequence). The ends lost 2 bases at V and 0 bases at J; junction bases unmatched: 12. DNA for the CDR3: TGTGCCAGTAGTATACTTTTGGACAGGGGGCCTTTCGACTCCTACAATGAGCAGTTCTTC. This translates into CASSILLDRGPFDSYNEQFF.

This clone was observed a few times. V is TRBV28 and J is TRBJ2-4; 13 nucleotides agree with TRBD2. This CDR3 spans 14 amino acids. Germline V gene data show CDR1 as MDHEN and CDR2 as SYDVKM. J gave up 8 bases and V 6 bases, and 4 bases lay outside the gene matches. CDR3 sequence reads: CASSSTSGGDIQYF. CDR3 sequence (DNA): TGTGCCAGCAGCTCCACTAGCGGGGGGGACATTCAGTACTTC.

The chain recombines TRBV4-2 with TRBJ2-2; 12 bases match TRBD2. Germline CDR1 is LGHNA and CDR2 is YNFKEQ. This CDR3 spans 19 amino acids. V lost 4 bases to trimming and J lost 6 bases; unmatched junction nucleotides: 15. CDR3 in DNA: TGTGCCAGCAGCCTTCACCCGACTACTAGCGGGAGGATAGCCGGGGAGCTGTTTTTT. Translated, it gives CASSLHPTTSGRIAGELFF.

Worth noting for this clone: A single base separates this from a much larger clone, so it may be a read error. This specimen includes other DNA sequences encoding the same CDR3. The gene calls are TRBV9 and TRBJ1-2, with no clear D. There are 18 residues in the CDR3. Trimming removed 3 bases from V and 1 base from J, with 22 bases in between. Germline assignment: CDR1 SGDLS and CDR2 YYNGEE. CDR3 coding DNA: TGTGCCAGCAGCGGACCTCCACGAGGAGGCGGCCTTAACTATGGCTACACCTTC. It translates to CASSGPPRGGGLNYGYTF.

The chain uses TRBV11-3 and TRBJ1-3; D not certain. The CDR3 has 16 residues. From germline, CDR1 is SGHNT and CDR2 YENEEA. V lost 3 bases and J 3 bases, leaving 15 bases between the germline ends. The DNA of the CDR3 is TGTGCCAGCAGCTTCCTCGAGAGGGTCCGTGGAAACACCATATATTTT. Amino acid sequence: CASSFLERVRGNTIYF.

The chain joins TRBV18 to TRBJ1-2; D is ambiguous. The CDR3 is 15 amino acids. Germline loops: CDR1 KGHSH, CDR2 LQKENI. V was pared by 2 bases and J by 1 base, with 11 bases between. Here the CDR3 reads CASSPLGVFNYGYTF. CDR3 DNA sequence: TGTGCCAGCTCACCATTGGGCGTCTTTAACTATGGCTACACCTTC.

The chain couples TRBV4-3 to TRBJ1-5; 9 bases are a match to TRBD1. This CDR3 spans 17 amino acids. The V gene end was trimmed by 4 bases and the J gene end by 2 bases; junction bases not matched to a gene: 9. Germline V CDR1 and CDR2: LGHNA, YSLEER. The CDR3 region has the DNA TGCGCCAGCAGCCCCGGGACAGGGAATTTTCGCAATCAGCCCCAGCATTTT. Translating gives CASSPGTGNFRNQPQHF.

The chain has TRBV13 and TRBJ2-7; the D gene is possibly TRBD2 (5 bases). Trimming removed 0 bases from V and 0 bases from J, with 9 bases in between. The CDR3 is 15 amino acids. From germline, CDR1 is PRHDT and CDR2 FYEKMQ (reference sequence). The CDR3 DNA is TGTGCCAGCAGCTTAGGGGAGGTGGCCTCCTACGAGCAGTACTTC. This codes for CASSLGEVASYEQYF.

This chain joins TRBV28 and TRBJ2-1, with 7 bases that match TRBD1. CDR3 size: 16 residues. V was pared by 4 bases and J by 1 base, with 7 bases of the junction left unmatched. Germline-derived CDR1 and CDR2 are MDHEN and SYDVKM. The CDR3 DNA reads TGTGCCAGCAGTTCCCCCGGACAGGAATCCTACAATGAGCAGTTCTTC. Translating gives CASSSPGQESYNEQFF.

This clone was counted between two and nine times. The chain links TRBV5-1 to TRBJ1-6; 8 nucleotides line up with TRBD1. The CDR3 runs 16 residues. CDR1 is SGHRS and CDR2 is YFSETQ in the germline V gene. V was pared by 5 bases and J by 9 bases, with 13 bases of the junction left unmatched. As DNA, the CDR3 is TGCGCCAGCAGTGCGTATGGACAGGGAATGCCTTCACCCCTCCACTTT. Translating it yields CASSAYGQGMPSPLHF.

The chain links TRBV5-6 to TRBJ1-3; TRBD1 agrees at 7 bases. The V and J ends lost 5 bases and 2 bases, in that order; junction bases with no gene match: 7. CDR1 and CDR2 (germline): SGHDT, YYEEEE. The CDR3 contains 15 residues. This CDR3 reads CASSQIDRAGNTIYF. CDR3 bases: TGTGCCAGCAGTCAAATTGACAGGGCTGGAAACACCATATATTTT. Based on the CDR3 plus reference TRBV5-6 and TRBJ1-3, the full variable domain is DAGVTQSPTHLIKTRGQQVTLRCSPKSGHDTVSWYQQALGQGPQFIFQYYEEEERQRGNFPDRFSGHQFPNYSSELNVNALLLGDSALYLCASSQIDRAGNTIYFGEGSWLTVV.

This clone was counted only a few times. The chain employs TRBV6-2 or TRBV6-3 and TRBJ1-5; D is uncertain. The V gene's germline CDR1 is MNHEY and CDR2 SVGEGT. CDR3 length equals 15 residues. The germline V and J ends were trimmed by 2 bases and 0 bases, with 8 bases remaining between them. CDR3 sequence (DNA): TGTGCCAGCAGTTACGGTGGGAGTAGCAATCAGCCCCAGCATTTT. This sequence encodes CASSYGGSSNQPQHF.

The rearrangement links TRBV19 to TRBJ1-5, with D possibly TRBD1 on 5 matching bases. This CDR3 has 15 residues. CDR1 LNHDA and CDR2 SQIVND come from the germline V gene (reference sequence). V was shortened by 5 bases and J by 1 base, with 12 bases between the two germline ends. CDR3 bases: TGTGCCAGTAGTCACACCAGGGTGAGCAATCAGCCCCAGCATTTT. Translated: CASSHTRVSNQPQHF.

The gene calls are TRBV7-2 and TRBJ2-3, with D possibly TRBD2 on 7 matching bases. Germline assignment: CDR1 SGHTA and CDR2 FQGNSA. V was pared by 0 bases and J by 12 bases, with 16 bases between. CDR3 length equals 14 residues. The CDR3 loop reads CASSLAGGPELQYF. The CDR3 bases are TGTGCCAGCAGCTTAGCGGGGGGGCCGGAGTTACAGTATTTT.

V usage is TRBV9 and J usage is TRBJ2-5; D remains unclear. The CDR3 has 13 amino acids. V was pared by 4 bases and J by 2 bases, with 9 bases between. Germline V gene lookup returns CDR1 SGDLS and CDR2 YYNGEE. The CDR3 region is CASSPPRQETQYF. In DNA, the CDR3 is TGTGCCAGCAGCCCGCCAAGGCAAGAGACCCAGTACTTC.

The rearrangement joins TRBV11-2 to TRBJ2-5, with TRBD1 matching over 9 bases. Germline V CDR1 and CDR2: SGHAT, FQNNGV. The V and J ends lost 5 bases and 5 bases, in that order; junction bases with no gene match: 9. The CDR3 has 15 residues. Here the CDR3 DNA reads TGTGCCAGCAGCCCGGGACAGGGAGGTTGGGAGACCCAGTACTTC. The encoded protein is CASSPGQGGWETQYF.

This chain uses TRBV11-2 with TRBJ2-7; D uncertain. This CDR3 region has 11 residues. Per germline, CDR1 SGHAT and CDR2 FQNNGV. V was pared by 5 bases and J by 2 bases, with 4 bases between. CDR3 residues: CASSAAYEQYF. The CDR3 coding sequence is TGTGCCAGCAGCGCAGCCTACGAGCAGTACTTC. The complete variable domain, with remaining parts taken from reference TRBV11-2 and TRBJ2-7, reads EAGVAQSPRYKIIEKRQSVAFWCNPISGHATLYWYQQILGQGPKLLIQFQNNGVVDDSQLPKDRFSAERLKGVDSTLKIQPAKLEDSAVYLCASSAAYEQYFGPGTRLTVT.

V is TRBV3-1 (or the pseudogene TRBV3-2) and J is TRBJ1-2, with D hard to call. Germline assignment: CDR1 LGHDT and CDR2 YNNKEL (reference sequence). This CDR3 region has 15 residues. Trimming shortened V by 3 bases and J by 4 bases, and 15 bases separated the two germline ends. CDR3 amino acids: CASSHPGKMAYGYTF. CDR3 in DNA: TGTGCCAGCAGCCATCCCGGCAAAATGGCCTATGGCTACACCTTC.

The chain joins TRBV7-2 to TRBJ2-2; 7 bases fit TRBD1. Germline trimming cut 5 bases from V and 7 bases from J; bases unmatched to any gene: 10. CDR1 is SGHTA, CDR2 FQGNSA, per germline. The CDR3 covers 15 residues. CDR3 nucleotide sequence: TGTGCCAGCAGCACCACAGGGGTGGTGAGCGGGGAGCTGTTTTTT. Residues: CASSTTGVVSGELFF.

The rearrangement joins TRBV27 to TRBJ2-7; 11 bases fit TRBD1. CDR1 and CDR2 from the germline V gene are MNHEY and SMNVEV (reference sequence). With 5 bases clipped from V and 4 bases from J, the junction kept 4 bases outside the gene matches. The CDR3 contains 14 residues. The CDR3 reads CASSHGQGAYEQYF. CDR3 nucleotide sequence: TGTGCCAGCAGTCACGGACAGGGGGCTTACGAGCAGTACTTC.